This TCR beta chain emerged from a study of shared clonotypes between healthy human individuals. Study findings and constraints: Clonotypes shared by all four sorted-subset donors had higher generation probabilities than non-shared clonotypes. A handful of donors showed sharing of 4.5% to 5% of naive CD4 clonotypes.

Regarding this clone: Its antigen is currently unknown.

The data were produced by immunoSEQ multiplex PCR, yet TCRdb's version contains in-frame clones alone and is incomplete. The table includes roughly 570,000 clones, nearly 98% detected once. The naive CD8 fraction comprised CD45RO-negative cells positively selected for CCR7 and excluded terminally differentiated effector memory CD45RA+ cells. After removal of 4 bases from V and 2 bases from J, the junction contained 8 bases not matched to a gene. Per germline, CDR1 SGHRS and CDR2 YFSETQ. This CDR3 has 15 amino acids. The sample consisted of naive CD8+ T cells sorted from blood. The receptor was derived from a man younger than 45 in good health. The chain has TRBV5-1 and TRBJ2-5; the match to TRBD2 covers 7 bases. The CDR3 DNA sequence: TGCGCCAGCAGCCACTGGGGGGGGTGGCAAGAGACCCAGTACTTC. Translating it yields CASSHWGGWQETQYF.